The clone carrying this T cell receptor (beta chain) was detected only a few times. Beta-chain TCR CDR3 regions were amplified from RNA transcripts. RT-PCR with HTBI primers came first, then second-round multiplex PCR. TCRdb processed the multiplex PCR reads anew with MiXCR; each CDR3 protein has one entry. The repertoire holds about 240,000 distinct CDR3 sequences, with approximately 42% as singletons. The data derive from a study of Graves' ophthalmopathy and Graves' hyperthyroidism. Study background: Before any treatment, peripheral blood was taken at the initial diagnosis.

CDR1 and CDR2 from the germline V gene are SGDLS and YYNGEE. The CDR3 is made up of 16 amino acids. Trimming shortened V by 0 bases and J by 5 bases, and 14 bases separated the two germline ends. This TCR derives from an adult man with Graves' ophthalmopathy. The sequenced sample consisted of peripheral blood. The V gene is TRBV9, the J gene TRBJ1-4; no clear D gene. CDR3 protein: CASSVDAGGGNEKLFF. The CDR3 DNA is TGTGCCAGCAGCGTAGATGCAGGAGGAGGAAATGAAAAACTGTTTTTT.